The clone carrying this T cell receptor (beta chain) was seen just once. Original processing notes: Reference gene primer amplification gave estimated nucleated cell counts. TCRdb keeps only in-frame clones here, not all; method: immunoSEQ multiplex PCR. D and trimming come from the DNA, and the V and J calls and clone size come from that table. Here the sample spans some 60,000 clones, 90% being singletons. CDR1 is SGHTA, CDR2 FQGNSA, per germline. V lost 3 bases, J lost 5 bases, and 7 bases stayed unmatched. CDR3 length equals 16 residues. This record comes from a study of blood T cell repertoires in COVID-19. Study context: From the United States, Italy and Spain came samples of acute and convalescent COVID-19. T cells, B-cell-depleted T cells, or PBMCs provided the cDNA or gDNA that served as material.

Sample: peripheral blood. The rearrangement uses TRBV7-2 and TRBJ1-2; 12 nucleotides line up with TRBD1. The sequence came from a middle-aged man with acute or convalescent COVID-19. CDR3 sequence: CASSFPPGQGAYGYTF. The CDR3 nucleotides read TGTGCCAGCAGCTTCCCACCGGGACAGGGGGCATATGGCTACACCTTC. The entire variable domain, with the rest obtained from reference TRBV7-2 and TRBJ1-2, is as follows: GAGVSQSPSNKVTEKGKDVELRCDPISGHTALYWYRQSLGQGLEFLIYFQGNSAPDKSGLPSDRFSAERTGGSVSTLTIQRTQQEDSAVYLCASSFPPGQGAYGYTFGSGTRLTVV.